This T cell receptor (beta chain) was recorded in a study of cytomegalovirus exposure and HLA in healthy donors. Findings of the study overall: One variant, a missense change in DCLRE1C, was linked in a later analysis to TCR beta V- and J-gene trimming. Sequencing had likely introduced a cluster of highly shared sequence variants as an artifact.

As to this clone: Its antigen is unknown.

The PCR made use of 60 Vbeta and 13 Jbeta primers. The protocol was immunoSEQ multiplex PCR, while the TCRdb copy is restricted to in-frame clones and leaves out a portion. The sample gives about 76,000 clones, around 73% of which show up once; less than 9.5% is in the top ten. Between the trimmed V and J ends, which lost 3 bases and 1 base, there was a span of 12 bases. Germline values: CDR1 SQVTM, CDR2 ANQGSEA. This CDR3 has 14 residues. The sample consisted of PBMCs. The TCR sequence derives from a woman between 40 and 50 years old in good health and CMV-seropositive. This chain joins TRBV29-1 and TRBJ1-2; D is undetermined. The CDR3 here is CSVDRGVGNYGYTF. In nucleotides, the CDR3 is TGCAGCGTTGATCGGGGTGTTGGTAACTATGGCTACACCTTC.